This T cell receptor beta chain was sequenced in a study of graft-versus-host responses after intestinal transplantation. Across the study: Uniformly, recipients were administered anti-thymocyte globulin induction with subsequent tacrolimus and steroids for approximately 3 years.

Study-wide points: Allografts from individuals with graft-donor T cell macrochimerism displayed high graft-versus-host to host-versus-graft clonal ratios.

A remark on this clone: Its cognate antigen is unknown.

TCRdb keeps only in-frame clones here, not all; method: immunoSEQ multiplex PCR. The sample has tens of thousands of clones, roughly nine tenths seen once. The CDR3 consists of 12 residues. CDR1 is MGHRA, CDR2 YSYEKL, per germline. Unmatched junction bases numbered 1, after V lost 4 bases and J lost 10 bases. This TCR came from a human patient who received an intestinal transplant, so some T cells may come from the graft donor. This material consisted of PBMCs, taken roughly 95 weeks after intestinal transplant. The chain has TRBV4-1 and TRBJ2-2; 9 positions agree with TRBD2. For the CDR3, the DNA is TGCGCCAGCAGCCTAGCGGGGGAGGAGCTGTTTTTT. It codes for CASSLAGEELFF.